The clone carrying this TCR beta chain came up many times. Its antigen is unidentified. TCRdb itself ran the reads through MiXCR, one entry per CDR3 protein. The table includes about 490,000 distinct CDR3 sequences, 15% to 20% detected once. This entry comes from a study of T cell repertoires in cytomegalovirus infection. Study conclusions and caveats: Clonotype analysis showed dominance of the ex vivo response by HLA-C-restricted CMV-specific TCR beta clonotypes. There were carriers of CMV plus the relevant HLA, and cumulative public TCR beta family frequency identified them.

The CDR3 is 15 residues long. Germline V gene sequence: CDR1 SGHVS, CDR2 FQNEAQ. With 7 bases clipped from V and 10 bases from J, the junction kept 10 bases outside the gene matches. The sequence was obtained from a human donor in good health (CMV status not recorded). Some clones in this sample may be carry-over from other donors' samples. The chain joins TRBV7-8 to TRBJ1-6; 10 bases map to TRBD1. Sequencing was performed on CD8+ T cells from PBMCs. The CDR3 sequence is CASNNKTGGGSPLHF. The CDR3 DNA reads TGTGCCAGCAACAATAAGACAGGGGGCGGCTCACCCCTCCACTTT.